This T cell receptor beta chain was retrieved from a study of glioma-infiltrating T cells (TCRdb year 2016). Regarding the research as a whole: Glioma tissue, non-neoplastic brain tissue and matched peripheral blood mononuclear cells were used as sources from which TCR alpha- and beta-chain repertoires were sequenced. To gauge divergence between tissue and blood T-cell populations, every tissue-infiltrating repertoire was compared against the peripheral blood repertoire from the same patient. Three low-grade glioma patients, seven to nine primary glioblastoma patients, and three non-glioma patients who contributed non-neoplastic brain tissue made up the paired cohort. On the study overall, not on this receptor specifically: In non-neoplastic patients, VJ-independent divergence between tissue and blood fell below expectation, whereas in all gliomas, and especially in low-grade gliomas, the divergence rose above expectation. Very few CDR3 sequences were found to be shared between tissue and blood, and this scarcity was attributed to high CDR3 diversity and limited sampling. Group comparisons rested on small numbers: three non-neoplastic, three low-grade glioma and fewer than 10 glioblastoma patients.

This clonotype has a handful of counts. Its antigen is currently not known. No quality values exist for individual bases; no much larger clone is one base distant. Spanning cysteine to phenylalanine, the CDR3 consists of 13 amino acids. Solely the CDR3 DNA is kept, with 39 bases framed from the first base. As encoded in the germline V gene (reference sequence), CDR1 is MNHEY while CDR2 is SMNVEV. V and J are truncated by 9 bases and 2 bases respectively, leaving an intervening sequence of 13 bases. The iRepertoire nested amplicon-rescue multiplex PCR (arm-PCR) platform was used to amplify TCR alpha and beta CDR3 regions from RNA. The input for one-step reverse transcription and amplification was 100-400 ng of tissue mRNA or PBMC total RNA. Following bead purification, Illumina adapters were added by a secondary multiplex PCR, and the libraries were gel-purified between 200 and 400 bp. Libraries carried internal 6-nucleotide barcodes used for demultiplexing. Sequencing of libraries was performed on an Illumina MiSeq with 2x220 or 2x250 nucleotide paired-end reads. Turning to the authors' computational methods: Paired reads were merged using FLASH 1.2.11 and were aligned to the GRCh37 human genome using BWA-MEM, after which TRA and TRB reads were extracted. An IMGT-derived reference of cassette sequences and CDR3 motifs, with pseudogenes included, was used for V and J assignment. Three-frame translation of reads was performed, and productive CDR3s were defined as those with a C...FGXG motif and no stop codons. Clonotypes were defined as unique combinations of V-J cassette pair and CDR3 amino acid sequence. Reads were filtered by Hamming distance, thresholded by each sample's sequence error rate in mapped regions. TCRdb trimmed the raw reads at Q25, called clones with MiXCR and kept productive beta chains. Each entry merges the rows of one CDR3 protein and shows their most common DNA and genes. The V and J calls shown here were made by TCRdb, not taken from the authors' results. A total of about 2,500 distinct CDR3 sequences appear in this sample, about two thirds of them only once. Around 27% of the sample belongs to the ten largest clones.

Specimen: glioma tissue, nonneoplastic brain tissue, or PBMCs (not recorded which). The chain was built from TRBV27 and TRBJ2-5; the D gene assignment is ambiguous. This receptor was taken from a human donor with low-grade glioma or glioblastoma, undergoing nonglioma brain surgery, or in good health (not recorded which). The CDR3 reads as follows: CASLVVGQETQYF. The nucleotides read TGTGCCAGTCTAGTAGTAGGTCAAGAGACCCAGTACTTC.